The T cell receptor beta chain under discussion was sequenced for a study of blood T cell repertoires in COVID-19. The overall study: Italy, Spain and the United States were the sources of the convalescent and acute COVID-19 samples.

V lost 3 bases to trimming and J lost 3 bases; unmatched junction nucleotides: 11. CDR1 is WNHNN and CDR2 is SYGVQD in the germline V gene (reference sequence). The CDR3 runs 16 residues. Only in-frame clones appear in the TCRdb table, and some are missing; sequencing was by immunoSEQ multiplex PCR. Seen here are about 68,000 clones, around 86% observed once, and the top ten hold more than 8%. About this clone itself: Other DNA sequences of this sample code for an identical CDR3.

This chain links TRBV10-1 with TRBJ2-7; TRBD2 aligns across 7 bases. The sequenced sample was peripheral blood. This receptor was taken from a man under 40 with acute or convalescent COVID-19. The CDR3 nucleotides read TGCGCCAGCAGTGATTACGCGGGAGAAAGTGGCTACGAGCAGTACTTC. This codes for CASSDYAGESGYEQYF.